This entry lists 7 T cell receptor beta chains sequenced from one sample in a study of regulatory T cells in long-lasting Graves disease (dated by TCRdb to about 2021). Library method: multiplex PCR. Sequencing took place on an Illumina HiSeq 4000. CDR3 regions were amplified by Arm-PCR with iRepertoire HTBI primers to construct TCR beta libraries. Using fastp at Q25 and MiXCR, TCRdb reprocessed the public reads and kept productive beta chains. A single entry per CDR3 protein holds the most common genes and DNA from its merged rows. Present in this sample are a few hundred thousand distinct CDR3 sequences, 15% to 20% of which were seen just once. The ten top clones hold just over 20% of the sample. Explained via the paper, the time point label denotes: newly diagnosed GD, antithyroid drugs for less than 3 months. RNA was extracted from PBMCs in TRIzol for both TCR sequencing and RNA sequencing. This sample was also put to use in a study of T cells in Graves' hyperthyroidism and ophthalmopathy.

Sequences were derived from peripheral blood mononuclear cells (PBMCs), sampled at new diagnosis, from a patient treated with antithyroid drugs. Receptors originate from a woman in her late teens or twenties with Graves disease. Donor details come from another sample of the same person, matched by shared clones.

This clonotype was counted at least ten times. The chain recombines TRBV28 with TRBJ2-1, with D possibly being TRBD2 (6 bases). Germline V gene sequence: CDR1 MDHEN, CDR2 SYDVKM. The CDR3 extends over 15 amino acids. V gave up 6 bases and J gave up 0 bases, with 12 bases separating them. This chain's CDR3 is CASRGGDSSYNEQFF. CDR3 nucleotide sequence: TGTGCCAGCAGGGGGGGAGATTCCTCCTACAATGAGCAGTTCTTC.

A few counts support this clonotype. The chain carries TRBV20-1 and TRBJ2-5; 10 nucleotides match TRBD2. The CDR3 is made up of 18 amino acids. V lost 0 bases and J lost 6; bases outside the gene matches: 16. The V gene's germline CDR1 is DFQATT and CDR2 SNEGSKA (reference sequence). The CDR3 protein is CSARELAGSDPGMKTQYF. CDR3 nucleotides: TGCAGTGCTAGAGAACTAGCGGGGAGCGATCCGGGAATGAAGACCCAGTACTTC.

This clonotype was observed many times. The chain has TRBV12-3 or TRBV12-4 and TRBJ2-7; D is uncertain. The CDR3 consists of 15 residues. Trimming pared 10 bases from V and 0 bases from J, leaving 19 bases between. CDR3 residues: CAMDSVGLPSYEQYF. The CDR3 nucleotides are TGTGCCATGGATTCCGTGGGTCTCCCCTCCTACGAGCAGTACTTC.

This clonotype was counted only a few times. The rearrangement uses TRBV24-1 and TRBJ1-1, with D tentatively TRBD1 (6 bases). The CDR3 covers 13 residues. Per the germline V gene, CDR1 is KGHDR and CDR2 is SFDVKD. V lost 9 bases and J 5 bases, leaving 15 bases between the germline ends. CDR3 loop: CATQGTPETEAFF. As DNA, the CDR3 is TGTGCCACCCAGGGGACTCCTGAGACTGAAGCTTTCTTT.

J is TRBJ2-3 and V is TRBV4-1, with 13 bases that match TRBD2. V trimming: 1 base; J trimming: 3 bases; junction bases outside the gene matches: 10. CDR3 size: 19 residues. From germline, CDR1 is MGHRA and CDR2 YSYEKL. Here the CDR3 reads CASSQGALGLAGITDTQYF. The CDR3, as DNA: TGCGCCAGCAGCCAAGGGGCCCTGGGACTAGCGGGGATAACAGATACGCAGTATTTT.

The sample holds many counts of this clonotype. This rearrangement joins TRBV15 to TRBJ2-5, with TRBD2 matching over 8 bases. With V trimmed by 0 bases and J by 4 bases, 4 bases remained unmatched. This CDR3 is 15 amino acids long. CDR1 is LNHNV, CDR2 YYDKDF, per germline (reference sequence). The CDR3 sequence: CATSRDRGGPETQYF. In nucleotides, the CDR3 is TGTGCCACCAGCAGAGATCGCGGGGGGCCAGAGACCCAGTACTTC.

This clonotype was counted ten times or more. This sequence joins TRBV14 and TRBJ1-2; no clear D gene. The CDR3 length is 13 residues. Deletions cut 1 base from V and 4 bases from J, with 7 bases between. CDR1 and CDR2 from the germline V gene are SGHDN and FVKESK. The CDR3 DNA sequence: TGTGCCAGCAGCCAAGCCCCGATCTATGGCTACACCTTC. This sequence encodes CASSQAPIYGYTF.